This T cell receptor beta chain emerged from a study of OX40 agonist ivuxolimab in advanced cancers. Study-wide context: While on treatment, patients had intravenous ivuxolimab at 0.01 to 10 mg/kg every 2 weeks. A mean age of approximately 58 years, range about 20 to 79, was recorded, and under 85% were male.

TCRdb's copy holds only in-frame clones and misses some; the assay was immunoSEQ multiplex PCR. The table includes tens of thousands of clones, about 89% detected once. Study observations and caveats: More expanded clones were found, on average, in CD8+ than in CD4+ T cells.

Comments on this clone: Antigen unknown.

V dropped 2 bases and J dropped 2 bases, with 11 bases sitting between them. Germline assignment: CDR1 MNHEY and CDR2 SMNVEV (reference sequence). The CDR3 loop spans 15 amino acids. This specimen consisted of CD4+ or CD8+ T cells sorted from blood, obtained in a trial of the OX40 agonist ivuxolimab. This TCR derives from an adult with an advanced solid tumor such as melanoma, head and neck, liver or kidney cancer. The V gene is TRBV27, the J gene TRBJ2-3; no reliable D call. The CDR3 nucleotides read TGTGCCAGCAGTTTAAGGTCGGGCTTCACAGATACGCAGTATTTT. It codes for CASSLRSGFTDTQYF.